The sequence of this TCR beta chain was determined in a study of T cells in Graves' hyperthyroidism and ophthalmopathy. Study-wide results and caveats: The authors' 13 V-J model separated ophthalmopathy from stable hyperthyroidism.

V trimming: 6 bases; J trimming: 4 bases; junction bases outside the gene matches: 7. The CDR3 sequence is 16 residues long. Per the germline V gene, CDR1 is MDHEN and CDR2 is SYDVKM. Amplification of TCR beta CDR3 regions used RNA as the template. RT-PCR in the first round (using the HTBI primer set) targeted the TCR CDR3. TCRdb recomputed calls from the multiplex PCR reads with MiXCR, one row per CDR3 protein. The table records about 500,000 distinct CDR3 sequences, 40% to 50% of them present only once. With respect to this clonotype: Its antigen is unknown.

V is TRBV28 and J is TRBJ2-5; 14 bases fit TRBD2. Specimen: peripheral blood or thyroid tissue (not recorded which). The origin of this receptor is an adult woman with Graves' disease, either hyperthyroidism or ophthalmopathy (not recorded which). The CDR3 DNA sequence: TGTGCCAGCAGGGGTACCGGGACTAGCGGGAGAGAGACCCAGTACTTC. As protein: CASRGTGTSGRETQYF.